This T cell receptor beta chain came from a study of Ad26.COV2.S vaccination and SARS-CoV-2 variants (dated by TCRdb to the early 2020s). Regarding the complete study: The specificity and breadth of SARS-CoV-2-reactive T cell receptors after Ad26.COV2.S vaccination were assessed by TCRbeta repertoire sequencing. The TCR-sequenced set comprised about 32 samples: around 20 Ad26.COV2.S vaccine recipients, 5 placebo recipients and 8 SARS-CoV-2 convalescent individuals. Broad study findings and their caveats: It was noted by the authors that total T cell responses may have been underestimated by the TCR breadth and depth analyses. Vaccine and placebo recipients had similar non-spike TCR breadth, a finding consistent with the vaccine containing only spike. After vaccination, spike-specific CD8+ and CD4+ T cell responses were reported to show substantial breadth. Compared with placebo recipients, Ad26.COV2.S recipients showed higher spike-specific TCR breadth (P = 0.0014).

A remark on this clone: The specificity of this receptor is unknown. The input lacks base qualities; no much larger clone sits a single base away.

The time point label of this sample denotes: individuals recovered from natural SARS-CoV-2 infection. The immunoSEQ Assay was used to sequence TCRbeta CDR3 regions. After extraction, genomic DNA underwent amplification by bias-controlled multiplex PCR, followed by high-throughput sequencing. The paper's processing steps were these. To quantify the absolute abundance of each unique TCRbeta CDR3 region, sequences were collapsed and filtered. T cell fraction was estimated by normalizing TCRbeta template counts to usable DNA, which was measured by amplifying reference genes present in all nucleated cells. Repertoire TCRs were annotated as SARS-CoV-2-specific by exact matching of V gene, CDR3 amino acid sequence and J gene to a known reactive TCR set. MIRA supplied the reference SARS-CoV-2 TCR set, which was filtered for enrichment in COVID-19-positive ImmuneCODE repertoires so that public or cross-reactive TCRs were removed. Drawing on the MIRA antigens, annotated TCRs were analysed further at the level of specific ORF or position within ORF. Depth was the summed frequency of annotated unique rearrangements, while breadth was defined as annotated unique rearrangements over total unique productive rearrangements. Two-sided Wilcoxon rank-sum tests were used to compare TCR breadth between groups. In its TCRdb copy, this immuneACCESS table keeps in-frame sequences only and misses some clones. Where compared with another copy, unresolved V genes explain less than half of these, and the others have no known cause. V and J calls and clone size come straight from that table; D and trimming were deduced from the DNA. For this sample there are more than 120,000 clones; 86% appear just once. The ten top clones hold more than 4.5% of the sample.

Counted from cysteine to phenylalanine, this CDR3 has 14 amino acids. Only the CDR3 part of the read is kept: 42 bases, read in frame from the first base. V lost 1 base and J lost 1 base; the stretch between them is 7 bases long. CDR1 and CDR2, looked up from the germline V gene (reference sequence), are LGHDT and YNNKEL. The V gene is TRBV3-1 (or the pseudogene TRBV3-2) and the J gene is TRBJ1-1; TRBD1 is a weak D gene call, 5 bases matching. This TCR came from a human donor who had recovered from COVID-19. The specimen comprised peripheral blood, sampled after recovery from COVID-19. CDR3 protein: CASSQVDTNTEAFF. The DNA sequence follows: TGTGCCAGCAGCCAAGTGGACACGAACACTGAAGCTTTCTTT.